This TCR beta chain comes out of a study of control samples from healthy donors and cancer patients. This CDR3 is 13 amino acids long. Germline-derived CDR1 and CDR2 are MRHNA and SNTAGT. V shed 0 bases and J shed 4 bases, with 6 bases lying between them. Generated by immunoSEQ multiplex PCR, the TCRdb table keeps only in-frame clones and is missing some. In the table there are under 450,000 clones, over 75% of which are singletons. The chain couples TRBV6-4 to TRBJ1-1; D is ambiguous. The clonotype was recovered from a man aged 40-49 years with head and neck cancer. Sequencing was carried out using PBMCs. The CDR3, as DNA: TGTGCCAGCAGTGACTCCGGGAGCACTGAAGCTTTCTTT. Its translation: CASSDSGSTEAFF.